This T cell receptor (beta chain) was found in a study of tumor and adjacent non-tumor tissue in lung cancer. The CDR3 covers 15 residues. Trimming took off 0 bases at V and 9 bases at J, with 15 bases between the two ends. This clonotype was detected only once. The conserved phenylalanine or tryptophan is not found at the CDR3 terminus, so this likely reflects a read error. A modified ARM-PCR protocol with three rounds of nested PCR amplified TCRbeta. TCRdb processed the multiplex PCR reads anew with MiXCR; each CDR3 protein has one entry. There are 98,000 or so distinct CDR3 sequences in the sample; 80% occur only once, and more than 25% lies in the top ten. No cell sorting was done before RNA was extracted from the tissue. Distant lung tissue was collected more than 3 cm away from the tumor edge.

The clonotype comes from a man in his sixties with small cell lung cancer. Sequences were obtained from distant non-tumor lung tissue. V gene TRBV12-3 or TRBV12-4 combines with J gene TRBJ2-1; D gene uncertain. The CDR3 coding sequence is TGTGCCAGCAGTTTAGCCTCAGCTATAGGTGGTGAGCAGTTCTAC. It specifies CASSLASAIGGEQFY.